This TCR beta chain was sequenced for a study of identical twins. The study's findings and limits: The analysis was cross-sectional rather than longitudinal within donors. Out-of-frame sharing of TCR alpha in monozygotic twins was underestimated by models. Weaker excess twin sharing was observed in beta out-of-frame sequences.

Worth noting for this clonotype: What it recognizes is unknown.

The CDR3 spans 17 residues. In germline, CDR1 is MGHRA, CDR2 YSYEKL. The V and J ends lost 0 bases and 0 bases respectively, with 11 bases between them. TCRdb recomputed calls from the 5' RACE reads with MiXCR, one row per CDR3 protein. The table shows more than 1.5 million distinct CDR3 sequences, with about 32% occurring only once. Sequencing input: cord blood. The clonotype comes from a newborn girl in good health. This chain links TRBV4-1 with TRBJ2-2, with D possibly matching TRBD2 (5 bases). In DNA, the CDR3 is TGCGCCAGCAGCCAAGATCACCTAGCAGCGAACACCGGGGAGCTGTTTTTT. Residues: CASSQDHLAANTGELFF.